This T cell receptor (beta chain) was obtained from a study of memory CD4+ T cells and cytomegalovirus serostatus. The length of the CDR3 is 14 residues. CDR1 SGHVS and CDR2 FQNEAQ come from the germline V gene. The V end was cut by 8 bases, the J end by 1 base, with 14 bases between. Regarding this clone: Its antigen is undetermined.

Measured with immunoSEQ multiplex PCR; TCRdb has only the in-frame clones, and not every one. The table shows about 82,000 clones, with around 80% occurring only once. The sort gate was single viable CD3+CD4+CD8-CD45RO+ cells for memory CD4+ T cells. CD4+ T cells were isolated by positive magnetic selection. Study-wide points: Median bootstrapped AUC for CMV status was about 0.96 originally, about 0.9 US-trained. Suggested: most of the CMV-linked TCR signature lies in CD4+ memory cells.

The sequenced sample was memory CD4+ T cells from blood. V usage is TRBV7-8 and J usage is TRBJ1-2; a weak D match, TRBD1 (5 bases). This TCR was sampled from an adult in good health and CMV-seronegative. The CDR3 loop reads CASLGGSLNYGYTF. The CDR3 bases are TGTGCCAGCCTTGGGGGGTCACTTAACTATGGCTACACCTTC.